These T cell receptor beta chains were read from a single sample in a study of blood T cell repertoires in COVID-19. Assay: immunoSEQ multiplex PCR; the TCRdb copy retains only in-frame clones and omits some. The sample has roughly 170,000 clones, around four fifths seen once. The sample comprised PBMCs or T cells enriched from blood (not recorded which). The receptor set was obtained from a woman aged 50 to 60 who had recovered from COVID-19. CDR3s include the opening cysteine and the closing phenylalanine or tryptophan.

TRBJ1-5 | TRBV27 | CASRGTVRRNQPQHF
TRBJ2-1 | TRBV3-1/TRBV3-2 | CASSQDLGLAGYEQFF
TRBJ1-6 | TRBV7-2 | CASSPGTGGYSPLHF
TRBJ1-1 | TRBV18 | CASSPAEFEAFF
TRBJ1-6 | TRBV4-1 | CASSQGTGGRSPLHF
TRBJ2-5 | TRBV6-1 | CASSEEGLAGAPQYF
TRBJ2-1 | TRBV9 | CASSVGTSSYNEQFF
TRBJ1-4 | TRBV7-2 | CASSRDSQRSNEKLFF
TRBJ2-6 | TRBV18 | CASSPQQGSGANVLTF
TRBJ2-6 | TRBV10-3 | CAISRDSGGANVLTF
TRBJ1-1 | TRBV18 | CASSPQGGSTEAFF
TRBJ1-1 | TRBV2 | CASSTAGTEAFF
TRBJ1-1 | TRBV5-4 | CASSQRQMNTEAFF
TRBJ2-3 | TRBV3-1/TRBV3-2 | CASSQQGQGDTQYF
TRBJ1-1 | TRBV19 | CASSLQGAGNTEAFF
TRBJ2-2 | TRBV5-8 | CASSADFANTGELFF
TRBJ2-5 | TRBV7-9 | CASSLGASGGRETQYF
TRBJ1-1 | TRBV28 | CATRENTEAFF
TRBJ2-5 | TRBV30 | CAWSRFRTSGGQETQYF
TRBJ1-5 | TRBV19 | CASSIRLEALNQPQHF
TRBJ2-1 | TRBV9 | CASSSHNEQFF
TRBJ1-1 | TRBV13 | CASRLGGRVTTWGAFF
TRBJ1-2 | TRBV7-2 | CASSFDRGYSGYTF
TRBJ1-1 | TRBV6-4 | CASSDLGDRVPEAFF
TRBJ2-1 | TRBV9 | CASSVKLAGGQNEQFF
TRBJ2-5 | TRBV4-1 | CASSPIESKETQYF
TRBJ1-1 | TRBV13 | CASSGRDRRSFF
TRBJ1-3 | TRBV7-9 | CASSATGGYTIYF
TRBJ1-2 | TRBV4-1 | CASSQSTGTGIGYTF
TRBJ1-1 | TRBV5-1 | CASSLSSGGSNTEAFF
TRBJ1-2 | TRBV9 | CASSVGSGADYGYTF
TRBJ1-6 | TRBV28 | CASSFWRGVNSPLHF
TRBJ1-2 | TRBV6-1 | CASSGRDRENNYGYTF
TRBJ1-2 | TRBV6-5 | CASSYSGTGSYGYTF
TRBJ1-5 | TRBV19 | CASRTDRGSNQPQHF
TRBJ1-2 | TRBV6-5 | CASSPAGYGYTF
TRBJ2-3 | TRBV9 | CASSADRGQTDTQYF
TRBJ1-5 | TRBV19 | CASRTGLMLHF
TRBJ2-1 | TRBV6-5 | CATERGGGYNEQFF
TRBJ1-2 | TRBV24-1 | CATSDSGYGYTF
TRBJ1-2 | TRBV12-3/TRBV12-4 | CASSFLANYGYTF
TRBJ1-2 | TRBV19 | CASKGTAYGYTF
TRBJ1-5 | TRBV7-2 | CASSLQGGNQPQHF
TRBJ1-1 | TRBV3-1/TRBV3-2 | CASSRNQGVTEAFF
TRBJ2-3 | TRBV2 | CASWRTGGGTDTQYF
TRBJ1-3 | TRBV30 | CAWSGDSLRNTIYF
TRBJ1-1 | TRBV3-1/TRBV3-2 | CASSQDAPGGNEAFF
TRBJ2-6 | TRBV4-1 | CASSHETGGSGANVLTF
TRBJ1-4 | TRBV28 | CASCYRGYGRGVGEKLFF
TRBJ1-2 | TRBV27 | CASSLPPPLDRRYGYTF
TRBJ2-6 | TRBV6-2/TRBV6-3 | CASSWGGSGANVLTF